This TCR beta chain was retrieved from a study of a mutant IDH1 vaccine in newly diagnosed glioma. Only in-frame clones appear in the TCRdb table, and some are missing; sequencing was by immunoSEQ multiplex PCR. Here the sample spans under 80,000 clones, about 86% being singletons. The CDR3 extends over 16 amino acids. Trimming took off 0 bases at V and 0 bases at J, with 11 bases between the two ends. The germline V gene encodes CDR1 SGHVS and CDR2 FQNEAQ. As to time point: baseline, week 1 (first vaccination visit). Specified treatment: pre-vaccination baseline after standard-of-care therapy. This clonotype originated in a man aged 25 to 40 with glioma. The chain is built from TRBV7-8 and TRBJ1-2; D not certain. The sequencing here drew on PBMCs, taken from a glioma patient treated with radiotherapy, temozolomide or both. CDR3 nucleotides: TGTGCCAGCAGCTTAGCAGGAGGGTCCGCTAACTATGGCTACACCTTC. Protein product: CASSLAGGSANYGYTF.